One sample yielded the 21 T cell receptor beta chains listed below, sequenced in a study of blood T cell repertoires in COVID-19. The repertoire was sequenced with immunoSEQ multiplex PCR; TCRdb's copy has only in-frame clones and lacks some. The profile shows hundreds of thousands of clones, 88% of them singletons. The sequenced sample was peripheral blood. These receptors originate from a woman in her sixties or seventies with COVID-19, enrolled during active disease.

The chain joins TRBV19 to TRBJ1-2, with D uncertain. This CDR3 contains 16 residues. The germline gives CDR1 LNHDA, CDR2 SQIVND (reference sequence). V was clipped by 7 bases and J by 0 bases, with 18 bases between them. The CDR3 DNA is TGTGCCAGTACCCCCGCCGTTAGAGTCGCTAACTATGGCTACACCTTC. Translation: CASTPAVRVANYGYTF.

CDR3 residues: CASSLGGLAGTGELFF. Here the CDR3 DNA reads TGTGCCAGCAGCTTGGGGGGACTAGCGGGGACCGGGGAGCTGTTTTTT. The rearrangement uses TRBV5-4 and TRBJ2-2; 13 bases align to TRBD2. The germline CDR1 and CDR2 sequences are SGHNT and YYREEE (reference sequence). Trimming cost V 0 bases and J 5 bases; bases outside gene matches: 1. This CDR3 has 16 amino acids. Filled out from reference TRBV5-4 and TRBJ2-2, the complete variable domain reads ETGVTQSPTHLIKTRGQQVTLRCSSQSGHNTVSWYQQALGQGPQFIFQYYREEENGRGNFPPRFSGLQFPNYSSELNVNALELDDSALYLCASSLGGLAGTGELFFGEGSRLTVL.

This clone was recorded once. The chain employs TRBV18 and TRBJ2-5; no reliable D call. CDR1 KGHSH and CDR2 LQKENI come from the germline V gene. The CDR3 is made up of 15 amino acids. The V end lost 2 bases, the J end lost 7 bases, and 17 bases lay between the germline ends. CDR3: CASSPMDLLGATQYF. In DNA form, the CDR3 reads TGTGCCAGCTCACCAATGGATCTCCTAGGAGCGACCCAGTACTTC.

This clone was recorded a few times. This chain links TRBV12-3 or TRBV12-4 with TRBJ1-2; 7 bases are a match to TRBD1. V shed 7 bases, J shed 2 bases, and the junction held 4 bases outside the gene matches. This CDR3 has 13 residues. CDR3 in DNA: TGTGCCAGCACCCCGACAGGGAACTATGGCTACACCTTC. It codes for CASTPTGNYGYTF.

The chain combines TRBV12-5 with TRBJ1-2; D possibly corresponds to TRBD1 (5 bases). The CDR3 spans 14 residues. V was shortened by 2 bases and J by 4 bases, with 11 bases between the two germline ends. CDR1 is LGHNT, CDR2 FRNRAP, per germline. CDR3 loop: CASGLTDRRYGYTF. The CDR3 nucleotides are TGTGCTAGTGGTTTGACCGACAGACGCTATGGCTACACCTTC.

As regards this clone: In the same sample, other DNA sequences code for this CDR3. The chain couples TRBV6-5 to TRBJ1-1; D is unresolved. V lost 0 bases and J 1 base, leaving 6 bases between the germline ends. The CDR3 spans 14 residues. The germline CDR1 and CDR2 sequences are MNHEY and SVGAGI. The CDR3 loop reads CASSYSGENTEAFF. In DNA form, the CDR3 reads TGTGCCAGCAGTTACTCGGGCGAGAACACTGAAGCTTTCTTT.

In its sample, this clone was seen once. CDR3 loop: CASSVADSPYEQYF. In DNA, the CDR3 is TGTGCCAGCAGCGTAGCGGACAGCCCCTACGAGCAGTACTTC. The chain employs TRBV9 and TRBJ2-7, with D perhaps matching TRBD1 (6 bases). Deletions cut 0 bases from V and 2 bases from J, with 9 bases between. The CDR3 has 14 residues. The germline CDR1 and CDR2 sequences are SGDLS and YYNGEE.

V gene TRBV9 combines with J gene TRBJ1-4; D is unresolved. V lost 2 bases, J lost 8 bases, and 16 bases lay in between. Germline CDR1 and CDR2: SGDLS and YYNGEE. This CDR3 contains 15 residues. CDR3 region: CASSVEGGDREKLFF. Written as DNA, the CDR3 is TGTGCCAGCAGCGTTGAGGGCGGGGATCGGGAAAAACTGTTTTTT.

The chain is built from TRBV10-3 and TRBJ2-3, with D possibly TRBD2 on 6 matching bases. This CDR3 has 16 amino acids. Per germline, CDR1 ENHRY and CDR2 SYGVKD. Trimming stripped 3 bases from V and 1 base from J, with 14 bases between. The CDR3 region has the DNA TGTGCCATCAGTGACTCCTTCGCGGGACGCACAGATACGCAGTATTTT. It translates to CAISDSFAGRTDTQYF.

The CDR3 region has the DNA TGTGCCAGCAGTCCCCCCGGGACAGGGTTCTGGGGAAATGGCTACACCTTC. It yields the protein CASSPPGTGFWGNGYTF. This sequence joins TRBV28 and TRBJ1-2, with 9 positions matching TRBD1. CDR3 size: 17 residues. J was trimmed by 6 bases and V by 5 bases; bases with no gene match: 16. Germline V gives CDR1 MDHEN, CDR2 SYDVKM.

The chain is built from TRBV28 and TRBJ1-5; D perhaps matches TRBD1 (6 bases). Germline V gene sequence: CDR1 MDHEN, CDR2 SYDVKM. The CDR3 is 15 residues long. V gave up 7 bases and J gave up 0 bases, with 13 bases separating them. CDR3 region: CASKLPGDSNQPQHF. Here the CDR3 DNA reads TGTGCCAGCAAGCTGCCAGGGGATAGCAATCAGCCCCAGCATTTT.

The chain combines TRBV14 with TRBJ2-1; 8 bases map to TRBD2. Germline V lookup: CDR1 SGHDN, CDR2 FVKESK. The trim removed 6 bases at V and 8 bases at J, leaving 15 bases unmatched. This CDR3 contains 16 residues. The CDR3 DNA is TGTGCCAGCAGTCAATATCGGGGGGGTCCCGCCGATGAGCAGTTCTTC. Amino acid sequence: CASSQYRGGPADEQFF. Based on the CDR3 plus reference TRBV14 and TRBJ2-1, the full variable domain is EAGVTQFPSHSVIEKGQTVTLRCDPISGHDNLYWYRRVMGKEIKFLLHFVKESKQDESGMPNNRFLAERTGGTYSTLKVQPAELEDSGVYFCASSQYRGGPADEQFFGPGTRLTVL.

V usage is TRBV10-3 and J usage is TRBJ2-6; 7 bases are shared with TRBD2. Trimming took 8 bases from V and 1 from J; bases not matched to a gene: 2. CDR1 and CDR2 from the germline V gene are ENHRY and SYGVKD. CDR3 length: 14 amino acids. DNA for the CDR3: TGTGCCATCGGGGGGGTGTCTGGGGCCAACGTCCTGACTTTC. As protein: CAIGGVSGANVLTF.

This chain links TRBV6-5 with TRBJ2-7; TRBD1 agrees at 10 bases. Germline loops: CDR1 MNHEY, CDR2 SVGAGI. The V and J ends lost 6 bases and 6 bases, in that order; junction bases with no gene match: 11. There are 15 residues in the CDR3. The CDR3: CASSPVGTGVGEQYF. As DNA, the CDR3 is TGTGCCAGCAGCCCGGTCGGGACAGGGGTTGGCGAGCAGTACTTC.

The chain links TRBV24-1 to TRBJ2-5; 7 bases line up with TRBD1. V shed 0 bases, J shed 1 base, and the junction held 1 base outside the gene matches. CDR3 length equals 15 residues. Germline-derived CDR1 and CDR2 are KGHDR and SFDVKD. The CDR3: CATSDLRGPQETQYF. DNA of the CDR3: TGTGCCACCAGTGATTTGAGGGGGCCCCAAGAGACCCAGTACTTC.

A single count supports this clone. This rearrangement joins TRBV20-1 to TRBJ1-1; D unresolved. This CDR3 spans 15 amino acids. The V gene lost 3 bases and the J gene lost 2 bases, with 16 bases spanning the gap. Germline CDR1 is DFQATT and CDR2 is SNEGSKA (reference sequence). CDR3 sequence (DNA): TGCAGTGCTAGTGAGTCTTATTTATTTAACACTGAAGCTTTCTTT. Protein: CSASESYLFNTEAFF.

The rearrangement uses TRBV27 and TRBJ2-3, with D maybe TRBD2 (5 bases). Germline V CDR1 and CDR2: MNHEY, SMNVEV (reference sequence). This CDR3 spans 13 amino acids. V lost 1 base and J lost 5, with 7 bases in between. The DNA of the CDR3 is TGTGCCAGCAGTTTATTTGGAGGAGATACGCAGTATTTT. Its translation is CASSLFGGDTQYF.

The CDR3 DNA reads TGTGCCAGCAGCCACTCCGCGACAGGGCGGAACTATGGCTACACCTTC. Protein: CASSHSATGRNYGYTF. J is TRBJ1-2 and V is TRBV3-1 (or the pseudogene TRBV3-2); 7 bases fit TRBD1. The CDR3 runs 16 residues. Germline lookup yields CDR1 LGHDT and CDR2 YNNKEL (reference sequence). J was trimmed by 2 bases and V by 3 bases; bases with no gene match: 9.

This chain joins TRBV2 and TRBJ2-5; D is ambiguous. Germline lookup yields CDR1 SNHLY and CDR2 FYNNEI. The germline V and J ends were trimmed by 5 bases and 2 bases, with 15 bases remaining between them. This CDR3 comprises 15 residues. DNA for the CDR3: TGTGCCAGCAGTACCCCTTCTGCCGGGCAAGAGACCCAGTACTTC. This codes for CASSTPSAGQETQYF. Based on the CDR3 plus reference TRBV2 and TRBJ2-5, the full variable domain is EPEVTQTPSHQVTQMGQEVILRCVPISNHLYFYWYRQILGQKVEFLVSFYNNEISEKSEIFDDQFSVERPDGSNFTLKIRSTKLEDSAMYFCASSTPSAGQETQYFGPGTRLLVL.

This chain uses TRBV5-6 with TRBJ2-3; 8 nucleotides match TRBD1. V shed 5 bases and J 2 bases; nucleotides not matched to a gene: 7. Germline loops: CDR1 SGHDT, CDR2 YYEEEE. This CDR3 comprises 15 residues. The CDR3 sequence: CASSSRQGNTDTQYF. The CDR3 nucleotides are TGTGCCAGCAGTTCGCGACAGGGGAACACAGATACGCAGTATTTT.

CDR3 amino acids: CASSLQIQETQYF. CDR3 in DNA: TGTGCCAGCAGCTTACAGATTCAAGAGACCCAGTACTTC. This rearrangement joins TRBV7-9 to TRBJ2-5; unclear D gene. Germline V CDR1 and CDR2: SEHNR, FQNEAQ (reference sequence). Trimming removed 2 bases from V and 2 bases from J, with 6 bases in between. CDR3 length equals 13 residues.